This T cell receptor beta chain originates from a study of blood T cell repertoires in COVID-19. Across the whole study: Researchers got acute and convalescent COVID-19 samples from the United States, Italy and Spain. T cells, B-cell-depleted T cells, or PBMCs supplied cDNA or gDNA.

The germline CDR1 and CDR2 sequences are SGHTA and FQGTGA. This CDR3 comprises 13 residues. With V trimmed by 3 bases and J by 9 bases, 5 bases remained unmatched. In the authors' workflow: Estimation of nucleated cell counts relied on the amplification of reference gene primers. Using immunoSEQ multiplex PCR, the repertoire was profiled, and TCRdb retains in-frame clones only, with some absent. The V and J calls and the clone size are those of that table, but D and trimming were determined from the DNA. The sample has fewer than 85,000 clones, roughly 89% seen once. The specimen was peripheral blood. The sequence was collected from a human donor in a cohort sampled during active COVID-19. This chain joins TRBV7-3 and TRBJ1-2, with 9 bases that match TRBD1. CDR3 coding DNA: TGTGCCAGCAGCTTGGGACAGGGAAGCAGCTACACCTTC. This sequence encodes CASSLGQGSSYTF.